This TCR beta chain comes out of a study of shared clonotypes between healthy human individuals. Study-level information: Three plates each covered CD4 naive and memory; CD8 naive two, CD8 memory one. Overall study results and limits: On the whole, naive subsets had larger estimated richness than memory subsets had.

With regard to this clone: Its target is not known.

Each subset's genomic DNA was shared equally among a number of immunoSEQ plates. Libraries were prepared by immunoSEQ multiplex PCR; TCRdb keeps only in-frame clonotypes and omits some of them. Of around 640,000 clones listed, around 96% are singletons. Trimming cost V 4 bases and J 13 bases; bases outside gene matches: 7. CDR3 length: 15 amino acids. Germline V gene data show CDR1 as MNHEY and CDR2 as SMNVEV (reference sequence). In the naive CD8 group, cells lacked CD45RO and were positively selected for CCR7, so terminally differentiated effector memory CD45RA+ cells were left out. The clonotype originates from a woman aged 30 to 39 in good health. The chain couples TRBV27 to TRBJ2-1; 16 nucleotides line up with TRBD2. Sequencing was carried out using naive CD8+ T cells sorted from blood. The CDR3: CASSSGTSGRGRQFF. In DNA, the CDR3 is TGTGCCAGCAGTTCCGGGACTAGCGGGAGGGGGCGACAGTTCTTC.